These 26 T cell receptor beta chains were sequenced from one sample in a study of cytomegalovirus exposure and HLA in healthy donors (dated by TCRdb to about 2017). Libraries were made using the immunoSEQ multiplex PCR assay. For the multiplex PCR, a mixture combining 60 forward primers for TCR Vbeta segments and 13 reverse primers for TCR Jbeta segments was used. The immuneACCESS repertoire file appears here via TCRdb, limited to in-frame rearrangements. These files lack a portion of the clones; in checked studies, under half of the deficit traces to unresolved V genes, and the cause of the others is not known. The sample contains roughly 200,000 clones, around 88% of them found a single time. Of the sample, around 0.31% is held by the ten largest clones. The sequencing input was PBMCs. All receptors come from a woman under 40 in good health and CMV-seronegative.

This clone was recorded a few times. J is TRBJ2-7 and V is TRBV27; 9 nucleotides agree with TRBD1. This CDR3 is 14 amino acids long. Germline CDR1 is MNHEY and CDR2 is SMNVEV (reference sequence). Trimming took 5 bases from V and 0 from J; bases not matched to a gene: 2. CDR3 nucleotide sequence: TGTGCCAGCAGTCGGACAGGGGTCTCCTACGAGCAGTACTTC. This sequence encodes CASSRTGVSYEQYF.

V usage is TRBV2 and J usage is TRBJ1-1; 11 bases are shared with TRBD1. The V gene's germline CDR1 is SNHLY and CDR2 FYNNEI. This CDR3 has 15 amino acids. Trimming removed 4 bases from V and 4 bases from J; junction bases left unmatched: 5. Here the CDR3 reads CASSGRTGGVTEAFF. Here the CDR3 DNA reads TGTGCCAGCAGTGGTAGGACAGGGGGCGTCACTGAAGCTTTCTTT.

The chain joins TRBV5-1 to TRBJ1-1, with a weak D call TRBD1 (6 bases). There are 14 residues in the CDR3. In germline, CDR1 is SGHRS, CDR2 YFSETQ. The germline V and J ends were trimmed by 2 bases and 4 bases, with 12 bases remaining between them. The CDR3 DNA reads as TGCGCCAGCAGCTTTATAGAAGGGGGCACTGAAGCTTTCTTT. Translated, it gives CASSFIEGGTEAFF.

The chain is built from TRBV27 and TRBJ1-1; TRBD1 is a possible D gene (5 bases). This CDR3 spans 18 amino acids. The V end lost 2 bases, the J end lost 0 bases, and 19 bases lay between the germline ends. CDR1 and CDR2 from the germline V gene are MNHEY and SMNVEV (reference sequence). The CDR3 loop is CASSLSAGPGTVNTEAFF. The CDR3 nucleotides read TGTGCCAGCAGTTTAAGTGCGGGGCCGGGGACGGTGAACACTGAAGCTTTCTTT.

The V and J genes are TRBV4-1 and TRBJ2-2; TRBD1 matches at 8 bases. After removal of 0 bases from V and 6 bases from J, the junction contained 6 bases not matched to a gene. In germline, CDR1 is MGHRA, CDR2 YSYEKL. The CDR3 runs to 16 residues. The CDR3 spells CASSQEVQGAPGELFF. The CDR3 region has the DNA TGCGCCAGCAGCCAAGAGGTGCAGGGGGCGCCCGGGGAGCTGTTTTTT.

This clone was recorded only once. The chain has TRBV18 and TRBJ2-5; weak D call: TRBD2 (5 bases). The CDR3 is 13 amino acids. V was trimmed by 3 bases and J by 5 bases, leaving 10 bases between them. The germline gives CDR1 KGHSH, CDR2 LQKENI. The CDR3 DNA follows: TGTGCCAGCTCACCGACGGGATCGGAGACCCAGTACTTC. It specifies CASSPTGSETQYF.

This rearrangement joins TRBV2 to TRBJ1-1; TRBD1 agrees at 7 bases. V lost 1 base to trimming and J lost 4 bases; unmatched junction nucleotides: 0. Looked up from germline, CDR1 is SNHLY and CDR2 is FYNNEI. The CDR3 is 13 residues long. CDR3 DNA sequence: TGTGCCAGCAGTGAAGGGACAGGCACTGAAGCTTTCTTT. This gives the protein CASSEGTGTEAFF.

Written as DNA, the CDR3 is TGTGCCAGCAGTGAAGTCTCAGCCGGGGAGCTGTTTTTT. It codes for CASSEVSAGELFF. V is TRBV2 and J is TRBJ2-2; no firm D call. The length of the CDR3 is 13 residues. In germline, CDR1 is SNHLY, CDR2 FYNNEI. V was cut by 1 base and J by 6 bases, with 6 bases left in between. Complete variable domain (other parts from reference TRBV2 and TRBJ2-2): EPEVTQTPSHQVTQMGQEVILRCVPISNHLYFYWYRQILGQKVEFLVSFYNNEISEKSEIFDDQFSVERPDGSNFTLKIRSTKLEDSAMYFCASSEVSAGELFFGEGSRLTVL.

The V call is TRBV6-1, the J call TRBJ1-6; D is possibly TRBD1 (5 bases). The CDR3 has 15 residues. Germline V lookup: CDR1 MNHNS, CDR2 SASEGT. V shed 2 bases and J shed 7 bases, with 12 bases lying between them. CDR3: CASSELGVNNSPLHF. The DNA for the CDR3 is TGTGCCAGCAGTGAACTAGGGGTTAACAATTCACCCCTCCACTTT.

This chain joins TRBV29-1 and TRBJ2-2, with 8 bases aligning to TRBD1. The CDR3 runs 16 residues. The J segment lost 4 bases and the V segment lost 7 bases, leaving 14 bases of the junction unmatched. CDR1 and CDR2 from the germline V gene are SQVTM and ANQGSEA. CDR3 DNA sequence: TGCAGCGCCGGAACGGGCAGGGGGCGCGGCACCGGGGAGCTGTTTTTT. Protein product: CSAGTGRGRGTGELFF.

In its sample, this clone was seen once. This chain connects TRBV18 to TRBJ2-7, with 9 bases identical to TRBD1. Germline values: CDR1 KGHSH, CDR2 LQKENI. This CDR3 spans 14 amino acids. The V gene end was trimmed by 2 bases and the J gene end by 3 bases; junction bases not matched to a gene: 2. The CDR3 protein is CASSPGGQGYEQYF. The CDR3 nucleotides are TGTGCCAGCTCACCAGGGGGACAGGGCTACGAGCAGTACTTC. Filled out from reference TRBV18 and TRBJ2-7, the complete variable domain reads NAGVMQNPRHLVRRRGQEARLRCSPMKGHSHVYWYRQLPEEGLKFMVYLQKENIIDESGMPKERFSAEFPKEGPSILRIQQVVRGDSAAYFCASSPGGQGYEQYFGPGTRLTVT.

This chain connects TRBV5-1 to TRBJ2-3; 8 bases agree with TRBD1. This CDR3 region has 15 residues. Looked up from germline, CDR1 is SGHRS and CDR2 is YFSETQ. V was clipped by 3 bases and J by 4 bases; unmatched bases: 7. CDR3 nucleotides: TGCGCCAGCAGCTCAAGACAGGGGTTCCCAGATACGCAGTATTTT. Translation: CASSSRQGFPDTQYF.

This rearrangement joins TRBV2 to TRBJ2-5, with 13 bases lining up with TRBD2. Germline V gene lookup returns CDR1 SNHLY and CDR2 FYNNEI. Unmatched junction bases numbered 5, after V lost 8 bases and J lost 5 bases. CDR3 length: 14 amino acids. This CDR3 reads CASLGLAGVETQYF. The CDR3, as DNA: TGTGCCAGCTTAGGACTAGCGGGAGTGGAGACCCAGTACTTC.

V is TRBV9 and J is TRBJ2-3; D perhaps matches TRBD1 (6 bases). V shed 2 bases and J shed 0 bases, with 10 bases lying between them. This CDR3 is 15 amino acids long. The germline V gene has CDR1 SGDLS and CDR2 YYNGEE. The CDR3 sequence is CASSVSGDSTDTQYF. The CDR3, as DNA: TGTGCCAGCAGCGTTTCAGGGGATAGCACAGATACGCAGTATTTT.

This clone was observed a few times. The rearrangement uses TRBV11-2 and TRBJ2-7; 8 nucleotides match TRBD2. The CDR3 consists of 13 residues. CDR1 SGHAT and CDR2 FQNNGV come from the germline V gene. Trimming at V came to 3 bases and at J to 4 bases, leaving 2 bases not matched to a gene. The CDR3 is CASSFTGGYEQYF. The CDR3 nucleotides read TGTGCCAGCAGCTTCACGGGGGGGTACGAGCAGTACTTC.

The chain employs TRBV5-1 and TRBJ2-5, with TRBD1 as a possible D gene (5 bases). Trimming took off 2 bases at V and 1 base at J, with 12 bases between the two ends. CDR1 SGHRS and CDR2 YFSETQ come from the germline V gene. The CDR3 covers 15 residues. The CDR3 region is CASSLTGIFQETQYF. CDR3 bases: TGCGCCAGCAGCTTAACAGGCATTTTCCAAGAGACCCAGTACTTC.

V and J are TRBV4-1 and TRBJ2-3, with 8 bases that match TRBD2. The germline gives CDR1 MGHRA, CDR2 YSYEKL. The CDR3 is 15 amino acids. V lost 3 bases to trimming and J lost 8 bases; unmatched junction nucleotides: 10. DNA of the CDR3: TGCGCCAGCAGCCAGACCCCGGGGGGGCCGAGTACGCAGTATTTT. Amino acid sequence: CASSQTPGGPSTQYF.

This clone was seen more than once but under ten times. The chain couples TRBV19 to TRBJ2-1; 12 bases match TRBD2. There are 15 residues in the CDR3. V was pared by 1 base and J by 9 bases, with 4 bases of the junction left unmatched. Germline V gene lookup returns CDR1 LNHDA and CDR2 SQIVND (reference sequence). CDR3 DNA sequence: TGTGCCAGTAGTATAGGACTAGCGGGAGACGGTGAGCAGTTCTTC. It yields the protein CASSIGLAGDGEQFF.

The rearrangement joins TRBV4-1 to TRBJ1-2; 8 bases fit TRBD1. This CDR3 has 16 residues. The J segment lost 4 bases and the V segment lost 4 bases, leaving 11 bases of the junction unmatched. Germline V gene data show CDR1 as MGHRA and CDR2 as YSYEKL. Here the CDR3 reads CASSLGGQGATYGYTF. The DNA for the CDR3 is TGCGCCAGCAGCCTAGGTGGCCAGGGGGCGACCTATGGCTACACCTTC.

The chain uses TRBV5-1 and TRBJ1-1; maybe TRBD1 (6 bases). Per the germline V gene, CDR1 is SGHRS and CDR2 is YFSETQ. V lost 0 bases to trimming and J lost 3 bases, with 12 bases between them. The CDR3 is made up of 15 amino acids. Here the CDR3 DNA reads TGCGCCAGCAGCTTGGAAACAGGGATGTACACTGAAGCTTTCTTT. This sequence encodes CASSLETGMYTEAFF.

V and J are TRBV4-1 and TRBJ2-2; the match to TRBD2 covers 14 bases. Trimming removed 4 bases from V and 8 bases from J; junction bases left unmatched: 9. The CDR3 runs to 17 residues. Per germline, CDR1 MGHRA and CDR2 YSYEKL. The CDR3: CASSPGTSGSFGGELFF. CDR3 coding DNA: TGCGCCAGCAGCCCCGGGACTAGCGGGAGTTTTGGTGGGGAGCTGTTTTTT.

V gene TRBV9 combines with J gene TRBJ2-2, with a tentative D call TRBD2 (6 bases). Germline CDR1 SGDLS, CDR2 YYNGEE. V lost 0 bases and J 6 bases, leaving 9 bases between the germline ends. CDR3 length: 14 amino acids. DNA of the CDR3: TGTGCCAGCAGCGTAGTCGGGAGTGCCGGGGAGCTGTTTTTT. It codes for CASSVVGSAGELFF.

The chain is built from TRBV9 and TRBJ2-1, with 10 nucleotides matching TRBD2. The V and J ends lost 3 bases and 5 bases, in that order; junction bases with no gene match: 5. This CDR3 has 15 residues. Germline lookup yields CDR1 SGDLS and CDR2 YYNGEE. The CDR3 is CASSAGTSAHNEQFF. Written as DNA, the CDR3 is TGTGCCAGCAGCGCCGGGACTAGCGCCCACAATGAGCAGTTCTTC.

The CDR3 spells CASRGRAGYGYTF. CDR3 DNA sequence: TGTGCCAGCAGGGGAAGGGCGGGGTATGGCTACACCTTC. The rearrangement links TRBV27 to TRBJ1-2; D gene ambiguous. Germline V CDR1 and CDR2: MNHEY, SMNVEV (reference sequence). V lost 6 bases, J lost 5 bases, and 13 bases lay in between. The CDR3 sequence is 13 residues long.

This chain uses TRBV19 with TRBJ1-5, with a weak D call TRBD1 (5 bases). V lost 0 bases and J 9 bases, leaving 15 bases between the germline ends. The CDR3 consists of 15 residues. Germline V lookup: CDR1 LNHDA, CDR2 SQIVND (reference sequence). The CDR3 coding sequence is TGTGCCAGTAGTATAGACAGCGCGGGACCGGGGCCCCAGCATTTT. It codes for CASSIDSAGPGPQHF.

The chain joins TRBV5-5 to TRBJ2-1, with D tentatively TRBD1 (5 bases). Trimming pared 3 bases from V and 7 bases from J, leaving 17 bases between. This CDR3 region has 15 residues. Germline CDR1 and CDR2: SGHKS and YYEKEE (reference sequence). The CDR3: CASSSPGKGWNEQFF. In DNA, the CDR3 is TGTGCCAGCAGCTCCCCCGGAAAGGGGTGGAATGAGCAGTTCTTC.